This T cell receptor beta chain was recovered during a study of Graves' ophthalmopathy and Graves' hyperthyroidism. Study-level information: Investigators collected peripheral blood at initial diagnosis, before any treatment was given. Regarding the study as a whole: Blood also carried most expanded thyroid clonotypes exceeding 0.001 frequency.

Germline assignment: CDR1 MGHRA and CDR2 YSYEKL. This CDR3 comprises 16 residues. With 0 bases removed from V and 4 bases from J, the gap between germline ends came to 13 bases. The sequenced template was RNA, covering the TCR beta CDR3 region. First-round RT-PCR relied on HTBI primers, and a second-round multiplex PCR came next. TCRdb redid the calling of the multiplex PCR reads with MiXCR, one entry per CDR3 protein. The data hold about 500,000 distinct CDR3 sequences, with approximately 14% observed a single time. Many counts were recorded for this clonotype. Its specificity is not known. Sequencing used blood. The source is a woman in her twenties or thirties with Graves' ophthalmopathy. The chain recombines TRBV4-1 with TRBJ1-5; possible D gene TRBD1, 6 bases. CDR3 coding DNA: TGCGCCAGCAGCCAAGACTTTGGGGGCCTTAATCAGCCCCAGCATTTT. Residues: CASSQDFGGLNQPQHF.